The clone carrying this T cell receptor beta chain was detected ten times or more. Its target is unknown. These data come from a study of T-cell memory formation after mild COVID-19. Notes on the study in general: For contracting clones, CD4+ ones sat mainly in CM and EM, CD8+ in EMRA. That cross-reactive memory joined was suggested by some responding clones appearing in pre-infection memory.

The ends lost 1 base at V and 4 bases at J; junction bases unmatched: 6. Germline V gene data show CDR1 as KGHSH and CDR2 as LQKENI. The CDR3 consists of 16 residues. It was 5'RACE with constant-segment primers that produced the TCR alpha and TCR beta cDNA libraries, which carried sample barcodes and UMIs. In TCRdb, the 5' RACE reads were re-called with MiXCR into one record per CDR3 protein. The data contain about 350,000 distinct CDR3 sequences, approximately 13% of them singletons. This TCR derives from a man between 18 and 29 years old who had mild COVID-19 (a few samples of this study predate the infection). Cell type and time point are not known. This chain links TRBV18 with TRBJ1-4, with TRBD1 matching over 7 bases. Material for sequencing was PBMCs or a T cell subset sorted from them (not recorded which). The DNA for the CDR3 is TGTGCCAGCTCACCACTGGCGGACAGGCGTAATGAAAAACTGTTTTTT. This translates into CASSPLADRRNEKLFF.